The subject of this entry is one T cell receptor beta chain. Original handling: Researchers report that nucleated cell counts were estimated from reference gene primer amplification. Here immunoSEQ multiplex PCR was the method, and the copy in TCRdb shows in-frame clones only, minus some. Clone size and V and J calls were adopted from that table, with D and trimming inferred from the DNA. The sample holds about 210,000 clones, roughly 89% seen once. V shed 3 bases, J shed 1 base, and the junction held 6 bases outside the gene matches. The CDR3 loop spans 16 amino acids. Germline V gene lookup returns CDR1 SGHRS and CDR2 YFSETQ. This entry is derived from a study of blood T cell repertoires in COVID-19. Turning to the study itself: From T cells, B-cell-depleted T cells, or PBMCs came the material, which was cDNA or gDNA.

This TCR derives from a man between 18 and 29 years old with acute COVID-19. The chain joins TRBV5-1 to TRBJ1-5; 8 bases line up with TRBD1. Sequencing was carried out using PBMCs or T cells enriched from blood (not recorded which). CDR3 nucleotides: TGCGCCAGCAGCTCCCGGGACAGGAAAAGCAATCAGCCCCAGCATTTT. It yields the protein CASSSRDRKSNQPQHF.